Shown below are 8 T cell receptor beta chains from a single sample sequenced in a study of T cell changes during pregnancy in multiple sclerosis. Produced via immunoSEQ multiplex PCR; TCRdb's table is partial and in-frame only. This sample has some 80,000 clones; roughly 95% occur once, and the top ten carry about 1%. The sample was peripheral blood, taken in the second trimester of pregnancy. These receptors were collected from a female donor with multiple sclerosis, enrolled in a pregnancy study.

The chain employs TRBV7-3 and TRBJ2-7; 8 positions match TRBD1. Germline CDR1 and CDR2: SGHTA and FQGTGA. This CDR3 contains 15 residues. V gave up 2 bases and J gave up 3 bases; unmatched junction bases: 6. The CDR3 spells CASSLFSGQGYEQYF. The CDR3 nucleotides are TGTGCCAGCAGCTTATTCTCCGGACAGGGCTACGAGCAGTACTTC.

V usage is TRBV9 and J usage is TRBJ2-7; 7 nucleotides line up with TRBD2. The CDR3 length is 14 residues. Germline V lookup: CDR1 SGDLS, CDR2 YYNGEE. The V and J ends lost 4 bases and 6 bases, in that order; junction bases with no gene match: 10. CDR3 in amino acids: CASSPSGKNGEQYF. CDR3 nucleotides: TGTGCCAGCAGCCCCAGCGGGAAGAACGGCGAGCAGTACTTC.

This sequence joins TRBV30 and TRBJ2-3, with 12 bases identical to TRBD1. Germline loops: CDR1 GTSNPN, CDR2 SVGIG (reference sequence). This CDR3 has 19 residues. Unmatched junction bases numbered 16, after V lost 1 base and J lost 5 bases. The CDR3 bases are TGTGCCTGGAGTGCTAAGTCCCCAGAGGGACAGGGGGCGAGAGATACGCAGTATTTT. It specifies CAWSAKSPEGQGARDTQYF.

This sequence joins TRBV23-1 and TRBJ2-1; D is unclear. TRBV23-1 counts as an open reading frame of uncertain function. CDR3 length: 20 amino acids. Trimming cost V 0 bases and J 1 base, with 22 bases left between them. The CDR3 loop reads CASSQSWSDPQPPSYNEQFF. The DNA of the CDR3 is TGCGCCAGCAGTCAATCGTGGTCAGATCCCCAACCCCCATCCTACAATGAGCAGTTCTTC.

CDR3 sequence: CAWKVASGYNEQFF. CDR3 DNA sequence: TGTGCCTGGAAAGTGGCTAGCGGCTACAATGAGCAGTTCTTC. The genes are TRBV30 and TRBJ2-1, with 7 bases aligning to TRBD2. This CDR3 contains 14 residues. Germline V gives CDR1 GTSNPN, CDR2 SVGIG (reference sequence). Trimming at V came to 4 bases and at J to 3 bases, leaving 6 bases not matched to a gene.

The genes are TRBV6-1 and TRBJ1-2, with TRBD1 matching over 9 bases. The CDR3 has 15 amino acids. The V segment lost 6 bases and the J segment 4 bases; nucleotides outside the gene matches: 9. Per germline, CDR1 MNHNS and CDR2 SASEGT. CDR3 amino acids: CASRQTRDRVYGYTF. Here the CDR3 DNA reads TGTGCCAGCAGGCAGACCCGGGACAGGGTCTATGGCTACACCTTC.

The chain links TRBV12-1 to TRBJ2-7; the D segment call TRBD2 is taken from the table without a DNA check. TRBV12-1 is a known pseudogene. CDR3 length: 14 amino acids. CDR3 sequence reads: CASSFWREPYEQYF. In nucleotides, the CDR3 is TGTGCCAGCAGCTTTTGGCGGGAGCCCTACGAGCAGTACTTC.

The V gene is TRBV10-2, the J gene TRBJ2-5, with 11 nucleotides matching TRBD2. The junction had 10 bases not matched to a gene; V was cut back by 6 bases and J by 4 bases. Germline V gene lookup returns CDR1 WSHSY and CDR2 SAAADI. The length of the CDR3 is 16 residues. DNA of the CDR3: TGCGCCAGCAGCCGTGTAGCGGGAGGGCCGGGAGAGACCCAGTACTTC. Encoded protein: CASSRVAGGPGETQYF.